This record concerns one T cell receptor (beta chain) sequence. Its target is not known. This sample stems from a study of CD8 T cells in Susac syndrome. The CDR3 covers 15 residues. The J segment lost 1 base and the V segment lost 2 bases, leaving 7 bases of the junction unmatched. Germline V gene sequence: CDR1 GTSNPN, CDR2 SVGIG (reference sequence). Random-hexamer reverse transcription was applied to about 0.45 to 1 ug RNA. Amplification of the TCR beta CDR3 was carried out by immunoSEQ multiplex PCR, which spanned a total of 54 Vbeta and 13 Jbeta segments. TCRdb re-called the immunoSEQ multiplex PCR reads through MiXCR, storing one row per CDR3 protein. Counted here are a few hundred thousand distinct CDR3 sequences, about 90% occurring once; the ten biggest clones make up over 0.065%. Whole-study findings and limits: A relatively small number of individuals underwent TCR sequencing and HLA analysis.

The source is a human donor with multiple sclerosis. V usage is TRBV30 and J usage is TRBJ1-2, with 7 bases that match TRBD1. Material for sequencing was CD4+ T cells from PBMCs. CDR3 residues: CAWSPGQGGNYGYTF. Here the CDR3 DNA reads TGTGCCTGGAGTCCGGGGCAGGGGGGTAACTATGGCTACACCTTC.